This T cell receptor beta chain is drawn from a study of blood T cells in healthy people across ages. Turning to the study itself: Template switching retrieved approximately one barcoded beta molecule for each two T cells. Study outcomes and limitations: Since the PBMCs were unsorted, naive and antigen-experienced cells could not be conclusively compared.

Germline V gives CDR1 MNHEY, CDR2 SVGAGI. This CDR3 has 17 amino acids. V shed 6 bases and J 0 bases; nucleotides not matched to a gene: 12. This clonotype appeared a few times. Its antigen is still unknown. Through a sample-barcoded 5' primer and a J-beta primer mix, a second PCR was run for roughly 6 to 12 cycles. Every single cDNA molecule received a tag from a template-switch adaptor with 12 random nucleotides. There were at least 2.5 million CDR3-containing paired-end reads obtained from each sample. TCRdb re-called the 5' RACE reads with MiXCR, one entry per CDR3 protein. In the table there are 700,000 to 850,000 distinct CDR3 sequences, under 40% of which are singletons.

This receptor was taken from a man younger than 30 in good health. The chain has TRBV6-5 and TRBJ2-5; 8 bases are a match to TRBD1. Sequences were obtained from blood. The CDR3 DNA follows: TGTGCCAGCAGACCGGACAGGGAAGGGGGGTACCAAGAGACCCAGTACTTC. This sequence encodes CASRPDREGGYQETQYF.